These 26 T cell receptor beta chains share one sample of origin, sequenced in a study of cytomegalovirus exposure and HLA in healthy donors. Profiled with immunoSEQ multiplex PCR; TCRdb holds only in-frame clones, not every one. The sample holds 110,000 to 150,000 clones, about 90% seen once. Sequencing used PBMCs. The receptors derive from a man younger than 30 in good health and CMV-seronegative.

J is TRBJ2-7 and V is TRBV10-3; the D gene is possibly TRBD2 (6 bases). V was cut by 3 bases and J by 2 bases, with 14 bases left in between. Germline CDR1 ENHRY, CDR2 SYGVKD. The CDR3 sequence is 15 residues long. CDR3 bases: TGTGCCATCAGTGAACCCGGGACGGGAGCCTACGAGCAGTACTTC. Protein product: CAISEPGTGAYEQYF.

The chain couples TRBV7-9 to TRBJ1-4, with D uncertain. V lost 5 bases and J 5 bases, leaving 12 bases between the germline ends. The CDR3 contains 14 residues. Germline V gene lookup returns CDR1 SEHNR and CDR2 FQNEAQ (reference sequence). The CDR3 sequence: CASSISGLNEKLFF. CDR3 nucleotides: TGTGCCAGCAGCATTAGCGGCCTAAATGAAAAACTGTTTTTT. Full variable domain (remainder filled in from reference TRBV7-9 and TRBJ1-4): DTGVSQNPRHKITKRGQNVTFRCDPISEHNRLYWYRQTLGQGPEFLTYFQNEAQLEKSRLLSDRFSAERPKGSFSTLEIQRTEQGDSAMYLCASSISGLNEKLFFGSGTQLSVL.

The chain recombines TRBV5-3 with TRBJ2-3; TRBD1 agrees at 9 bases. Being an ORF, TRBV5-3 has a function that is uncertain. Trimming took 1 base from V and 3 from J; bases not matched to a gene: 15. The CDR3 extends over 19 amino acids. CDR3 DNA: TGTGCCAGAAGCTTGACACTTCCTCGACAGGGGGAGGGAACAGATACGCAGTATTTT. Amino acid sequence: CARSLTLPRQGEGTDTQYF.

The chain has TRBV6-6 and TRBJ1-5, with D maybe TRBD1 (6 bases). Trimming stripped 8 bases from V and 5 bases from J, with 13 bases between. Germline loops: CDR1 MNHNY, CDR2 SVGAGI (reference sequence). The CDR3 runs to 13 residues. CDR3 sequence: CASLQGLDQPQHF. The CDR3 DNA is TGTGCCAGCCTACAGGGCCTGGATCAGCCCCAGCATTTT.

This clone was seen just once. This chain joins TRBV2 and TRBJ2-6; D might be TRBD2 (5 bases). Trimming removed 10 bases at V and 0 bases at J, with 16 bases between. CDR1 is SNHLY and CDR2 is FYNNEI in the germline V gene. The CDR3 loop spans 16 amino acids. CDR3 coding DNA: TGTGCCATCAACGACCCACGGGGCTCTGGGGCCAACGTCCTGACTTTC. Encoded protein: CAINDPRGSGANVLTF.

This chain links TRBV2 with TRBJ2-2; TRBD2 matches 10 bases. V was pared by 4 bases and J by 0 bases, with 2 bases of the junction left unmatched. There are 16 residues in the CDR3. In germline, CDR1 is SNHLY, CDR2 FYNNEI. In DNA, the CDR3 is TGTGCCAGCAGTGGTAGCGGGGGGACGAACACCGGGGAGCTGTTTTTT. It is translated as CASSGSGGTNTGELFF. The full variable domain, in which reference TRBV2 and TRBJ2-2 provide the parts outside the CDR3, is EPEVTQTPSHQVTQMGQEVILRCVPISNHLYFYWYRQILGQKVEFLVSFYNNEISEKSEIFDDQFSVERPDGSNFTLKIRSTKLEDSAMYFCASSGSGGTNTGELFFGEGSRLTVL.

The gene calls are TRBV30 and TRBJ2-3, with a tentative D call TRBD2 (6 bases). This CDR3 contains 14 residues. The germline V gene has CDR1 GTSNPN and CDR2 SVGIG (reference sequence). Trimming removed 4 bases from V and 2 bases from J, with 13 bases in between. This CDR3 reads CAWTAGPSTDTQYF. The CDR3 DNA sequence: TGTGCCTGGACCGCGGGACCATCCACAGATACGCAGTATTTT.

This clone was seen only once. The chain links TRBV4-1 to TRBJ1-3; 7 nucleotides match TRBD1. This CDR3 contains 15 residues. The V segment lost 4 bases and the J segment 4 bases; nucleotides outside the gene matches: 7. In germline, CDR1 is MGHRA, CDR2 YSYEKL. The CDR3 protein is CASSRGTAEGNTIYF. CDR3 DNA: TGCGCCAGCAGCCGCGGGACAGCCGAAGGAAACACCATATATTTT.

The chain employs TRBV19 and TRBJ1-1; no reliable D call. The CDR3 has 13 amino acids. Germline values: CDR1 LNHDA, CDR2 SQIVND (reference sequence). V gave up 0 bases and J gave up 1 base, with 3 bases separating them. The CDR3 region is CASSIDWNTEAFF. DNA for the CDR3: TGTGCCAGTAGTATAGACTGGAACACTGAAGCTTTCTTT.

In its sample, this clone was seen once. The V call is TRBV9, the J call TRBJ2-7; D might be TRBD1 (6 bases). The CDR3 length is 15 residues. The V end lost 0 bases, the J end lost 4 bases, and 14 bases lay between the germline ends. The germline gives CDR1 SGDLS, CDR2 YYNGEE. CDR3 coding DNA: TGTGCCAGCAGCGTAGCTTCAGGGGTTGGGTACGAGCAGTACTTC. Amino acid sequence: CASSVASGVGYEQYF.

The chain is built from TRBV6-6 and TRBJ1-3, with D perhaps matching TRBD1 (6 bases). Deletions cut 6 bases from V and 4 bases from J, with 13 bases between. Germline loops: CDR1 MNHNY, CDR2 SVGAGI (reference sequence). The CDR3 loop spans 14 amino acids. In DNA, the CDR3 is TGTGCCAGCAGGCGCACAGGGTCCGGAAACACCATATATTTT. It translates to CASRRTGSGNTIYF.

The rearrangement uses TRBV30 and TRBJ1-2, with 10 bases that match TRBD1. CDR1 and CDR2 from the germline V gene are GTSNPN and SVGIG (reference sequence). V lost 4 bases and J lost 6; bases outside the gene matches: 2. The CDR3 consists of 12 residues. The chain's CDR3 is CAWTGTGDGYTF. The CDR3 nucleotides read TGTGCCTGGACCGGGACAGGGGATGGCTACACCTTC.

V usage is TRBV5-6 and J usage is TRBJ2-7; D not certain. This CDR3 region has 13 residues. CDR1 SGHDT and CDR2 YYEEEE come from the germline V gene. Trimming removed 3 bases from V and 0 bases from J, with 7 bases in between. CDR3 residues: CASSWASSYEQYF. DNA of the CDR3: TGTGCCAGCAGCTGGGCCAGCTCCTACGAGCAGTACTTC. The variable domain in full, completed from reference TRBV5-6 and TRBJ2-7, reads DAGVTQSPTHLIKTRGQQVTLRCSPKSGHDTVSWYQQALGQGPQFIFQYYEEEERQRGNFPDRFSGHQFPNYSSELNVNALLLGDSALYLCASSWASSYEQYFGPGTRLTVT.

V usage is TRBV12-5 and J usage is TRBJ2-7; TRBD1 agrees at 10 bases. CDR3 length: 15 amino acids. The junction had 11 bases not matched to a gene; V was cut back by 6 bases and J by 6 bases. CDR1 and CDR2 from the germline V gene are LGHNT and FRNRAP. The CDR3 loop is CASGTRTGGTREQYF. The CDR3 DNA reads as TGTGCTAGTGGAACAAGGACAGGGGGAACCCGCGAGCAGTACTTC. The entire variable domain, with the rest obtained from reference TRBV12-5 and TRBJ2-7, is as follows: DARVTQTPRHKVTEMGQEVTMRCQPILGHNTVFWYRQTMMQGLELLAYFRNRAPLDDSGMPKDRFSAEMPDATLATLKIQPSEPRDSAVYFCASGTRTGGTREQYFGPGTRLTVT.

The CDR3 reads CASSFGGRPTYEQYF. The CDR3 bases are TGTGCCAGCAGTTTCGGCGGGAGGCCGACCTACGAGCAGTACTTC. This chain connects TRBV28 to TRBJ2-7, with TRBD2 matching over 8 bases. Germline loops: CDR1 MDHEN, CDR2 SYDVKM. The CDR3 is made up of 15 amino acids. Trimming removed 3 bases from V and 2 bases from J; junction bases left unmatched: 6.

The chain uses TRBV10-3 and TRBJ1-5; D might be TRBD1 (6 bases). Trimming removed 1 base from V and 4 bases from J, with 11 bases in between. CDR1 ENHRY and CDR2 SYGVKD come from the germline V gene. The CDR3 loop spans 15 amino acids. The CDR3 DNA sequence: TGTGCCATCAGTGAGTACGGACAGCTGAATCAGCCCCAGCATTTT. It codes for CAISEYGQLNQPQHF.

The chain recombines TRBV4-3 with TRBJ1-2; D may be TRBD1 (6 bases). CDR3 length equals 15 residues. CDR1 LGHNA and CDR2 YSLEER come from the germline V gene. With 1 base removed from V and 1 base from J, the gap between germline ends came to 10 bases. The CDR3: CASSQATGSNYGYTF. CDR3 coding DNA: TGCGCCAGCAGCCAAGCTACAGGGAGTAACTATGGCTACACCTTC.

This rearrangement joins TRBV7-9 to TRBJ2-3; D not certain. The germline V and J ends were trimmed by 2 bases and 1 base, with 7 bases remaining between them. CDR1 is SEHNR and CDR2 is FQNEAQ in the germline V gene (reference sequence). CDR3 length equals 14 residues. This CDR3 reads CASSLSPGTDTQYF. In DNA, the CDR3 is TGTGCCAGCAGCTTATCCCCAGGCACAGATACGCAGTATTTT.

To note about this clone: The sample carries other DNA sequences with the same CDR3. The genes are TRBV18 and TRBJ2-7, with 11 bases matching TRBD1. The germline V gene encodes CDR1 KGHSH and CDR2 LQKENI. The J segment lost 1 base and the V segment lost 2 bases, leaving 1 base of the junction unmatched. The CDR3 spans 15 residues. The CDR3 nucleotides are TGTGCCAGCTCACCAGGGACAGGGGGTTCCTACGAGCAGTACTTC. This codes for CASSPGTGGSYEQYF.

This clone was observed a handful of times. This sequence joins TRBV4-3 and TRBJ2-2; D remains ambiguous. V was shortened by 0 bases and J by 5 bases, with 13 bases between the two germline ends. The V gene's germline CDR1 is LGHNA and CDR2 YSLEER. The CDR3 totals 16 residues. CDR3 bases: TGCGCCAGCAGCCAAGATTCTCAGGTCTCGACCGGGGAGCTGTTTTTT. It codes for CASSQDSQVSTGELFF.

The chain joins TRBV11-2 to TRBJ2-3; 8 nucleotides agree with TRBD2. CDR1 is SGHAT, CDR2 FQNNGV, per germline. This CDR3 is 14 amino acids long. Trimming took 5 bases from V and 4 from J; bases not matched to a gene: 5. The CDR3 DNA follows: TGTGCCAGCAGCCCGGCGGGGGGCGCAGATACGCAGTATTTT. It specifies CASSPAGGADTQYF.

The rearrangement uses TRBV7-9 and TRBJ2-1, with D unresolved. Germline V CDR1 and CDR2: SEHNR, FQNEAQ (reference sequence). The V end was cut by 2 bases, the J end by 4 bases, with 12 bases between. This CDR3 comprises 15 residues. The CDR3 nucleotides are TGTGCCAGCAGCTTAACCAACTACCCTTACAATGAGCAGTTCTTC. Amino acids: CASSLTNYPYNEQFF. Complete variable domain (other parts from reference TRBV7-9 and TRBJ2-1): DTGVSQNPRHKITKRGQNVTFRCDPISEHNRLYWYRQTLGQGPEFLTYFQNEAQLEKSRLLSDRFSAERPKGSFSTLEIQRTEQGDSAMYLCASSLTNYPYNEQFFGPGTRLTVL.

This chain joins TRBV27 and TRBJ1-4; D is unresolved. V dropped 5 bases and J dropped 0 bases, with 13 bases sitting between them. Germline V gene data show CDR1 as MNHEY and CDR2 as SMNVEV (reference sequence). This CDR3 region has 16 residues. This chain's CDR3 is CASSIEWGATNEKLFF. Written as DNA, the CDR3 is TGTGCCAGCAGTATAGAGTGGGGAGCAACTAATGAAAAACTGTTTTTT.

This sequence joins TRBV4-1 and TRBJ1-5; the match to TRBD1 covers 9 bases. CDR1 and CDR2 (germline): MGHRA, YSYEKL. There are 16 residues in the CDR3. The trim removed 3 bases at V and 4 bases at J, leaving 7 bases unmatched. CDR3 coding DNA: TGCGCCAGCAGCCAGGGGACAGGGCAAGGGAATCAGCCCCAGCATTTT. This gives the protein CASSQGTGQGNQPQHF.

V is TRBV29-1 and J is TRBJ2-2; D is ambiguous. In germline, CDR1 is SQVTM, CDR2 ANQGSEA. The CDR3 extends over 11 amino acids. Deletions cut 7 bases from V and 4 bases from J, with 7 bases between. CDR3: CSAYRTGELFF. In DNA form, the CDR3 reads TGCAGCGCCTACCGCACCGGGGAGCTGTTTTTT.

In its sample, this clone was seen once. The chain employs TRBV6-5 and TRBJ2-1; 7 bases map to TRBD2. V dropped 6 bases and J dropped 5; count of bases not matched to a gene: 7. CDR1 and CDR2 from the germline V gene are MNHEY and SVGAGI. The CDR3 covers 14 residues. The CDR3 nucleotides are TGTGCCAGCAGATTAGGGAGGGCCAACAATGAGCAGTTCTTC. Amino acids: CASRLGRANNEQFF.